These 23 T cell receptor beta chains share one sample of origin, sequenced in a study of T cells in localized non-small cell lung cancer. TCRdb's table, derived via immunoSEQ multiplex PCR, lists solely in-frame clones and lacks some. There are roughly 30,000 clones in the sample; 85% to 90% occur only once, and 2.5% to 3.5% lies in the top ten. Sample: peripheral blood, taken before any cancer treatment. The receptors shown here come from a female donor at least 60 years old with stage I lung adenocarcinoma.

This clone was found once. V usage is TRBV4-3 and J usage is TRBJ2-1; TRBD2 aligns across 9 bases. The trim removed 0 bases at V and 5 bases at J, leaving 5 bases unmatched. Germline values: CDR1 LGHNA, CDR2 YSLEER. The CDR3 runs 16 residues. The CDR3 region has the DNA TGCGCCAGCAGCCAAGATACCGGGACTAGCAACAATGAGCAGTTCTTC. Translating gives CASSQDTGTSNNEQFF.

This clone was counted a single time. The chain uses TRBV2 and TRBJ1-3; 7 positions agree with TRBD1. V lost 4 bases to trimming and J lost 1 base; unmatched junction nucleotides: 4. The CDR3 has 15 residues. Looked up from germline, CDR1 is SNHLY and CDR2 is FYNNEI. The CDR3 region is CASSGQGMSGNTIYF. DNA of the CDR3: TGTGCCAGCAGTGGACAGGGAATGTCTGGAAACACCATATATTTT.

This clone showed up just a few times. This chain uses TRBV27 with TRBJ1-2; 7 positions agree with TRBD1. Germline values: CDR1 MNHEY, CDR2 SMNVEV (reference sequence). V was pared by 4 bases and J by 8 bases, with 4 bases of the junction left unmatched. CDR3 length: 12 amino acids. The chain's CDR3 is CASSSRGYGYTF. CDR3 DNA: TGTGCCAGCAGTTCCAGGGGGTACGGCTACACCTTC.

The rearrangement joins TRBV6-5 to TRBJ2-1; 7 bases align to TRBD2. Trimming cost V 2 bases and J 4 bases; bases outside gene matches: 5. The CDR3 spans 15 residues. The germline V gene has CDR1 MNHEY and CDR2 SVGAGI. Here the CDR3 reads CASSYDPAGYNEQFF. The CDR3 DNA follows: TGTGCCAGCAGTTACGACCCAGCGGGGTACAATGAGCAGTTCTTC.

This rearrangement joins TRBV5-1 to TRBJ1-1; 7 nucleotides agree with TRBD1. V was pared by 4 bases and J by 0 bases, with 3 bases of the junction left unmatched. The CDR3 contains 14 residues. Germline V gives CDR1 SGHRS, CDR2 YFSETQ. CDR3 coding DNA: TGCGCCAGCAGCCGACAGGGTATGAACACTGAAGCTTTCTTT. Its translation is CASSRQGMNTEAFF.

The V and J genes are TRBV6-6 and TRBJ2-3; 9 nucleotides match TRBD2. The CDR3 covers 14 residues. In germline, CDR1 is MNHNY, CDR2 SVGAGI (reference sequence). The J segment lost 2 bases and the V segment lost 10 bases, leaving 7 bases of the junction unmatched. CDR3 sequence (DNA): TGTGCCACCCTGACTAGCGGATACACAGATACGCAGTATTTT. Its translation is CATLTSGYTDTQYF.

V is TRBV27 and J is TRBJ2-1; tentatively, D is TRBD1 (5 bases). The length of the CDR3 is 15 residues. V lost 2 bases, J lost 1 base, and 9 bases lay in between. Germline V gene data show CDR1 as MNHEY and CDR2 as SMNVEV (reference sequence). In DNA form, the CDR3 reads TGTGCCAGCAGTTTAGAAGGGGTTTCCTACAATGAGCAGTTCTTC. Protein: CASSLEGVSYNEQFF.

This rearrangement joins TRBV19 to TRBJ2-1, with 8 bases aligning to TRBD2. The junction had 3 bases not matched to a gene; V was cut back by 0 bases and J by 5 bases. The germline CDR1 and CDR2 sequences are LNHDA and SQIVND (reference sequence). The CDR3 loop spans 15 amino acids. CDR3 sequence: CASSIEERGNNEQFF. The DNA of the CDR3 is TGTGCCAGTAGTATAGAAGAGCGGGGGAACAATGAGCAGTTCTTC.

The chain couples TRBV27 to TRBJ1-2; D ambiguous. CDR3 length equals 10 residues. Between the trimmed V and J ends, which lost 8 bases and 6 bases, there was a span of 7 bases. CDR1 and CDR2 (germline): MNHEY, SMNVEV (reference sequence). DNA for the CDR3: TGTGCCAGCGAACCAAATGGCTACACCTTC. Protein sequence: CASEPNGYTF.

This CDR3 is CASSTTSGSYEQYF. The CDR3 coding sequence is TGCGCCAGCAGCACCACTAGCGGGAGCTACGAGCAGTACTTC. The genes are TRBV5-1 and TRBJ2-7, with 11 bases aligning to TRBD2. V lost 4 bases, J lost 3 bases, and 3 bases stayed unmatched. The CDR3 runs to 14 residues. Germline V gene data show CDR1 as SGHRS and CDR2 as YFSETQ.

V and J are TRBV10-3 and TRBJ1-2, with D unclear. Germline values: CDR1 ENHRY, CDR2 SYGVKD. Deletions cut 4 bases from V and 0 bases from J, with 6 bases between. This CDR3 has 13 residues. Here the CDR3 DNA reads TGTGCCATCAGTGCCGGTTCTAACTATGGCTACACCTTC. It codes for CAISAGSNYGYTF.

A few counts support this clone. The J gene is TRBJ2-5, the V gene TRBV30; 8 positions agree with TRBD2. The CDR3 runs to 15 residues. The trim removed 2 bases at V and 5 bases at J, leaving 10 bases unmatched. Looked up from germline, CDR1 is GTSNPN and CDR2 is SVGIG (reference sequence). This CDR3 reads CAWSSWGERGETQYF. The CDR3 coding sequence is TGTGCCTGGAGTTCCTGGGGGGAGCGGGGGGAGACCCAGTACTTC.

The chain joins TRBV6-1 to TRBJ2-3; 12 bases fit TRBD2. Losses at the gene ends were 4 bases for V and 4 bases for J; bases not matched to a gene: 0. The CDR3 runs 14 residues. Germline values: CDR1 MNHNS, CDR2 SASEGT. For the CDR3, the DNA is TGTGCCAGCAGTGGACTAGCGGGAGCAGATACGCAGTATTTT. Its protein product is CASSGLAGADTQYF.

The gene calls are TRBV6-6 and TRBJ1-1; no definite D call. There are 13 residues in the CDR3. Germline values: CDR1 MNHNY, CDR2 SVGAGI (reference sequence). V was pared by 5 bases and J by 2 bases, with 9 bases between. The DNA for the CDR3 is TGTGCCAGCAGTCCGAAACATAACACTGAAGCTTTCTTT. Amino acid sequence: CASSPKHNTEAFF.

The J gene is TRBJ2-5, the V gene TRBV30; no reliable D call. The CDR3 runs 11 residues. In germline, CDR1 is GTSNPN, CDR2 SVGIG (reference sequence). V lost 3 bases, J lost 4 bases, and 6 bases lay in between. In DNA form, the CDR3 reads TGTGCCTGGAGATTGGGAGAGACCCAGTACTTC. Protein sequence: CAWRLGETQYF.

The CDR3 sequence is CSAQRTGGGEAFF. CDR3 coding DNA: TGCAGCGCTCAGCGGACAGGGGGTGGTGAAGCTTTCTTT. The V call is TRBV29-1, the J call TRBJ1-1; TRBD1 aligns across 10 bases. The CDR3 consists of 13 residues. Trimming took 7 bases from V and 7 from J; bases not matched to a gene: 9. Germline CDR1 reads SQVTM; CDR2 reads ANQGSEA.

This rearrangement joins TRBV6-5 to TRBJ1-1; weak D call: TRBD1 (5 bases). The CDR3 contains 16 residues. Germline CDR1 and CDR2: MNHEY and SVGAGI. With 4 bases removed from V and 1 base from J, the gap between germline ends came to 16 bases. CDR3 DNA sequence: TGTGCCAGCAGTTCCCCCGGAGGAGGGGCGAACACTGAAGCTTTCTTT. Encoded protein: CASSSPGGGANTEAFF.

This clone was counted once. V gene TRBV4-3 combines with J gene TRBJ2-5, with a weak D call TRBD1 (7 bases). This CDR3 region has 15 residues. V lost 0 bases to trimming and J lost 6 bases, with 14 bases between them. Germline CDR1 LGHNA, CDR2 YSLEER. CDR3 coding DNA: TGCGCCAGCAGCCAAGATCAACAGGGGAGGAAGACCCAGTACTTC. Residues: CASSQDQQGRKTQYF.

V is TRBV27 and J is TRBJ2-1; TRBD2 matches 10 bases. J was trimmed by 0 bases and V by 1 base; bases with no gene match: 3. This CDR3 contains 17 residues. In germline, CDR1 is MNHEY, CDR2 SMNVEV (reference sequence). CDR3 residues: CASSLYTSGVSYNEQFF. The CDR3 bases are TGTGCCAGCAGTTTATATACTAGCGGGGTCTCCTACAATGAGCAGTTCTTC.

The CDR3 reads CASSPGGGLLGETQYF. The DNA for the CDR3 is TGTGCCAGCAGCCCCGGTGGGGGCCTTCTGGGGGAGACCCAGTACTTC. The chain couples TRBV6-6 to TRBJ2-5; a weak D match, TRBD1 (6 bases). The CDR3 sequence is 16 residues long. Germline V gene data show CDR1 as MNHNY and CDR2 as SVGAGI (reference sequence). Trimming pared 6 bases from V and 5 bases from J, leaving 22 bases between.

V is TRBV18 and J is TRBJ2-6; D assignment may be TRBD1 or TRBD2 (5 bases each). The germline gives CDR1 KGHSH, CDR2 LQKENI. The CDR3 loop spans 19 amino acids. V was trimmed by 3 bases and J by 4 bases, leaving 22 bases between them. The CDR3 DNA reads as TGTGCCAGCTCACCGAAGGAGGTCGGACACCTCGGAGGGGCCAACGTCCTGACTTTC. Protein sequence: CASSPKEVGHLGGANVLTF.

The chain uses TRBV5-5 and TRBJ2-1; either TRBD1 or TRBD2 may supply D (5 bases each). The CDR3 is 15 residues long. Germline lookup yields CDR1 SGHKS and CDR2 YYEKEE (reference sequence). V lost 0 bases and J 0 bases, leaving 7 bases between the germline ends. The CDR3 DNA reads TGTGCCAGCAGCTTGGGGGGGAGCTCCTACAATGAGCAGTTCTTC. Residues: CASSLGGSSYNEQFF.

This clone was seen a few times. The chain joins TRBV30 to TRBJ2-7; D possibly corresponds to TRBD2 (6 bases). Germline loops: CDR1 GTSNPN, CDR2 SVGIG (reference sequence). The CDR3 runs to 11 residues. The V and J ends lost 0 bases and 13 bases respectively, with 13 bases between them. The CDR3 sequence: CAWSVGVAEYF. The CDR3, as DNA: TGTGCCTGGAGTGTGGGGGTAGCGGAATACTTC.